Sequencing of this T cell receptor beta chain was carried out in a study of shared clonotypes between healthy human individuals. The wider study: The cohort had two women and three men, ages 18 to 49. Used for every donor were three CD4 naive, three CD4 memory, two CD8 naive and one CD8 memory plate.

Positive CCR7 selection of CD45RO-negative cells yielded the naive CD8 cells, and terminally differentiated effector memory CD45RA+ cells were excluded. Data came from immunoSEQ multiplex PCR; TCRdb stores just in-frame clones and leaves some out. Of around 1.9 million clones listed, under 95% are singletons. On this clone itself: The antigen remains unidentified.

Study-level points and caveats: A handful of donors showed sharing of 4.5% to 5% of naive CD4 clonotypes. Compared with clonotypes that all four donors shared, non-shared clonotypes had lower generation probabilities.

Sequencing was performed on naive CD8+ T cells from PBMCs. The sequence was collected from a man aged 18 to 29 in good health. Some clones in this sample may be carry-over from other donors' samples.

In DNA, the CDR3 is TGTGCCAGCAGTCTCATCCCAGGAGCCCCTAACTATGGCTACACCTTC. Its translation: CASSLIPGAPNYGYTF. The chain joins TRBV27 to TRBJ1-2; D unclear. V was trimmed by 5 bases and J by 0 bases, leaving 16 bases between them. The V gene's germline CDR1 is MNHEY and CDR2 SMNVEV (reference sequence). CDR3 size: 16 residues.